Listed here is a single T cell receptor beta chain. Different DNA sequences within this sample yield the same CDR3. The data stem from a study of control samples from healthy donors and cancer patients. Measured with immunoSEQ multiplex PCR; TCRdb has only the in-frame clones, and not every one. Of some 120,000 clones detected, 80% to 90% appear once; the ten largest clones hold 0.95% to 1.3%. Trimming removed 5 bases from V and 3 bases from J, with 7 bases in between. The CDR3 is 12 residues long. Germline CDR1 reads SNHLY; CDR2 reads FYNNEI. The chain carries TRBV2 and TRBJ2-5; D is unclear. Sequenced input: PBMCs. The sequence was collected from a woman aged 45 to 65 with colorectal cancer. The CDR3 sequence: CASSLGEETQYF. The CDR3 DNA sequence: TGTGCCAGCAGTCTTGGGGAAGAGACCCAGTACTTC.